This T cell receptor beta chain was sequenced for a study of blood T cell repertoires in COVID-19. This clone was counted between two and nine times. Donors were grouped by their self-reported clinical history. Two negative PCRs, clearance, or symptom resolution were required of recovered Cohort 3 donors. Germline V gene lookup returns CDR1 LNHDA and CDR2 SQIVND (reference sequence). V was pared by 5 bases and J by 0 bases, with 8 bases between. This CDR3 is built from 14 residues. Authors' methods: Reference gene primers were amplified, and this amplification served to estimate nucleated cell counts. TCRdb's table, derived via immunoSEQ multiplex PCR, lists solely in-frame clones and lacks some. That table gives V, J and clone size, and the DNA gave D and trimming. The repertoire holds some 320,000 clones, approximately 88% seen once, with approximately 5.5% in the top ten.

The specimen sequenced was PBMCs or T cells enriched from blood (not recorded which). This TCR came from a man between 60 and 70 years old who had recovered from COVID-19. The J gene is TRBJ1-3, the V gene TRBV19; TRBD1 might be the D (5 bases). The chain's CDR3 is CASSLTASGNTIYF. The CDR3 DNA follows: TGTGCCAGTAGTTTGACAGCCTCTGGAAACACCATATATTTT.